This T cell receptor beta chain was sequenced for a study of control samples from healthy donors and cancer patients. Libraries were prepared by immunoSEQ multiplex PCR; TCRdb keeps only in-frame clonotypes and omits some of them. Of approximately 170,000 clones in the sample, 91% were seen once. Germline trimming cut 1 base from V and 0 bases from J; bases unmatched to any gene: 5. The CDR3 spans 16 residues. Germline V CDR1 and CDR2: LNHNV, YYDKDF (reference sequence). Sequenced input: blood. The V and J genes are TRBV15 and TRBJ2-7; the match to TRBD2 covers 8 bases. The clonotype comes from a woman between 25 and 40 years old in good health. In DNA form, the CDR3 reads TGTGCCACCAGCAGAGCGGCGGGAGGTTCCTCCTACGAGCAGTACTTC. Its translation is CATSRAAGGSSYEQYF.